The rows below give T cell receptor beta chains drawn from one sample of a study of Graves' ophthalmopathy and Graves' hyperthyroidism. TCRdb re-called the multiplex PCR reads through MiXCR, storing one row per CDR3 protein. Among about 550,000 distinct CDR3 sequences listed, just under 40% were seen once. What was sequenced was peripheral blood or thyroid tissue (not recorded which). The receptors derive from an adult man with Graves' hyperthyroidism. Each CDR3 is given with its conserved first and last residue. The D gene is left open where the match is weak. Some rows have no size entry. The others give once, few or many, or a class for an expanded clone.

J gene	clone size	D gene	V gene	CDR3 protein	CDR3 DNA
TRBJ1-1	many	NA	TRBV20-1	CSARVQSTEAFF	TGCAGTGCTAGAGTTCAGAGCACTGAAGCTTTCTTT
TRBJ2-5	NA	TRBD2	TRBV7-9	CASSSPGLAGGRETQYF	TGTGCCAGCAGCTCACCGGGACTAGCGGGAGGCCGGGAGACCCAGTACTTC
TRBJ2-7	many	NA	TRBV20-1	CSARPLTGTHYEQYF	TGCAGTGCTAGACCCCTGACCGGGACACACTACGAGCAGTACTTC
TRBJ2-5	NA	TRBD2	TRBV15	CATSRDFSGRAGDTQYF	TGTGCCACCAGCAGAGATTTTAGCGGGAGGGCTGGAGATACGCAGTACTTC
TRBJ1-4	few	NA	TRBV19	CASTPSVAANEKLFF	TGTGCCAGTACCCCATCCGTAGCGGCTAATGAAAAACTGTTTTTT
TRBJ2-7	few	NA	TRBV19	CASSIHPYEQYF	TGTGCCAGTAGTATTCACCCCTACGAGCAGTACTTC
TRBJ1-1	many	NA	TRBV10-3	CAISEGQEAFF	TGTGCCATCAGTGAGGGACAGGAAGCTTTCTTT
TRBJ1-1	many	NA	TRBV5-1	CASSSRGSTEAFF	TGCGCCAGCAGCTCCCGGGGGAGCACTGAAGCTTTCTTT
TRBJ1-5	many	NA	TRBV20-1	CSARGPGDSRNQPQHF	TGCAGTGCTAGAGGTCCGGGTGATAGCCGCAATCAGCCCCAGCATTTT
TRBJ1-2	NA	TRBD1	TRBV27	CASSSDRGLNYGYTF	TGTGCCAGCAGTTCCGACAGGGGGCTCAACTATGGCTACACCTTC
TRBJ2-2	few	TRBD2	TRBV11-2	CASSLPGGGPGELFF	TGTGCCAGCAGTTTACCCGGGGGGGGGCCCGGGGAGCTGTTTTTT
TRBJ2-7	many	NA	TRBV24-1	CATSDDYEQYF	TGTGCCACCAGTGATGACTACGAGCAGTACTTC
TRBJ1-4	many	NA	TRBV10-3	CAISESGGADEKLFF	TGTGCCATCAGTGAGTCGGGGGGGGCTGATGAAAAACTGTTTTTT
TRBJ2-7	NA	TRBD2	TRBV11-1	CASSPEPGLAGGPGEQYF	TGTGCCAGCAGCCCCGAACCGGGACTAGCGGGAGGGCCGGGAGAGCAGTACTTC
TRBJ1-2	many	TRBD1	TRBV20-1	CSATQGAQNYGYTF	TGCAGTGCTACCCAGGGGGCGCAAAACTATGGCTACACCTTC
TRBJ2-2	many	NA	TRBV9	CASSVAGGLPNTGELFF	TGTGCCAGCAGCGTAGCCGGGGGGCTCCCGAACACCGGGGAGCTGTTTTTT
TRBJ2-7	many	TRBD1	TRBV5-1	CASAPSGQGAYEQYF	TGCGCCAGCGCCCCCTCGGGACAGGGGGCCTACGAGCAGTACTTC
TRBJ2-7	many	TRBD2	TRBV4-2	CASSQVGGGISYEQYF	TGTGCCAGCAGCCAAGTGGGCGGGGGGATATCCTACGAGCAGTACTTC
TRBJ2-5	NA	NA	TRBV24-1	CATSLGQELDQETQYF	TGTGCCACCAGTTTAGGGCAAGAACTGGACCAAGAGACCCAGTACTTC
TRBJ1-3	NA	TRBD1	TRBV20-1	CSATTGDGNTIYF	TGCAGTGCTACGACAGGGGATGGAAACACCATATATTTT
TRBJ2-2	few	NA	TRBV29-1	CSAMTWGFPGELFF	TGCAGCGCTATGACGTGGGGTTTCCCCGGGGAGCTGTTTTTT
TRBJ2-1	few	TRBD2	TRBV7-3	CASSPRAGTYNEQFF	TGTGCCAGCAGCCCTAGAGCGGGAACCTACAATGAGCAGTTCTTC
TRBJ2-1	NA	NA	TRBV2	CASSVPGESSYNEQFF	TGTGCCAGCAGTGTACCGGGAGAGAGCTCCTACAATGAGCAGTTCTTC
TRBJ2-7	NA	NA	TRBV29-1	CSVGDDYEQYF	TGCAGCGTAGGGGACGACTACGAGCAGTACTTC
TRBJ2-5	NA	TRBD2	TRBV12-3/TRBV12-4	CACSLAGNQETQYF	TGTGCCTGCAGCCTAGCGGGAAACCAAGAGACCCAGTACTTC
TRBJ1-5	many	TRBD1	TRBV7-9	CASSYSTGVQPQHF	TGTGCCAGCAGCTATAGTACAGGGGTTCAGCCCCAGCATTTT
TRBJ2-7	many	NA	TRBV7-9	CASSFSGQTYEQYF	TGTGCCAGCAGCTTCTCGGGACAAACCTACGAGCAGTACTTC
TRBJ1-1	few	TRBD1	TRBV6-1	CASSSMGQGLVEAFF	TGTGCCAGCAGTTCCATGGGACAGGGGTTAGTTGAAGCTTTCTTT
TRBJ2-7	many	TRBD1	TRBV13	CASSHRDRAYEQYF	TGTGCCAGCAGCCACCGGGACAGGGCCTACGAGCAGTACTTC
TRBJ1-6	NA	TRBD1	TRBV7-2	CASVRGYNSPLHF	TGTGCCAGCGTCAGGGGGTATAATTCACCCCTCCACTTT
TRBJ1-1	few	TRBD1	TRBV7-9	CASKRQGLREAFF	TGTGCCAGCAAAAGACAGGGGCTGCGGGAAGCTTTCTTT
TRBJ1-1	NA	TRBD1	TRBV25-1	CASGDRGRLSTEAFF	TGTGCCAGCGGGGACAGGGGGCGTTTAAGCACTGAAGCTTTCTTT
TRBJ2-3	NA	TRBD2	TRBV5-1	CASSLGGASGRTDTQYF	TGCGCCAGCAGCTTAGGAGGAGCTAGCGGGAGAACAGATACGCAGTATTTT
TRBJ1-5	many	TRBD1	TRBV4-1	CASSQVRGQGYQPQHF	TGCGCCAGCAGCCAAGTGCGAGGACAGGGGTATCAGCCCCAGCATTTT
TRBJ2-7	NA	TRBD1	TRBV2	CASSLGQGPYNEQYF	TGTGCCAGCAGCTTAGGACAGGGTCCCTACAATGAGCAGTACTTC
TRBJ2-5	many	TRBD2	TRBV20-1	CSASAGGLETQYF	TGCAGTGCTAGCGCGGGAGGGCTGGAGACCCAGTACTTC
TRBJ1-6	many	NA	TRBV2	CASAQLPSYNSPLHF	TGTGCCAGCGCTCAGTTACCCTCCTATAATTCACCCCTCCACTTT
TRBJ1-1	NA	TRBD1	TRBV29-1	CSVVQGVGTEAFF	TGCAGCGTCGTACAGGGGGTCGGCACTGAAGCTTTCTTT
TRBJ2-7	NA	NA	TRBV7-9	CAISESSDSYNEQYF	TGTGCCATCAGTGAGTCGAGTGACTCCTACAATGAGCAGTACTTC
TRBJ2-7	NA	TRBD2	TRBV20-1	CSARVLREGGTGEQYF	TGCAGTGCTAGAGTTTTGAGGGAGGGCGGGACCGGGGAGCAGTACTTC
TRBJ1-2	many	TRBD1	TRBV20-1	CSARVPGTANYGYTF	TGCAGTGCTAGAGTACCCGGGACAGCAAACTATGGCTACACCTTC